This entry describes one T cell receptor (beta chain). The sample comes from a study of cytomegalovirus exposure and HLA in healthy donors. Study context: Genotyping of some 400 donors showed that 65% to 90% belonged to the Caucasian-associated ancestry cluster.

Germline assignment: CDR1 SNHLY and CDR2 FYNNEI. The J segment lost 6 bases and the V segment lost 9 bases, leaving 11 bases of the junction unmatched. The CDR3 contains 13 residues. The primer mix had 60 Vbeta and 13 Jbeta primers. The method was immunoSEQ multiplex PCR; TCRdb's version includes in-frame clones alone and lacks a portion of them. The table includes approximately 140,000 clones, roughly 80% detected once. This cohort consisted of healthy bone marrow donors. The chain joins TRBV2 to TRBJ2-7; 7 bases align to TRBD1. Sequenced sample: PBMCs. This sequence originates from a woman aged 45 to 65 in good health and CMV-seropositive. The CDR3 protein is CASRQGLNSEQYF. Written as DNA, the CDR3 is TGTGCCAGTAGACAGGGTCTAAACAGCGAGCAGTACTTC.